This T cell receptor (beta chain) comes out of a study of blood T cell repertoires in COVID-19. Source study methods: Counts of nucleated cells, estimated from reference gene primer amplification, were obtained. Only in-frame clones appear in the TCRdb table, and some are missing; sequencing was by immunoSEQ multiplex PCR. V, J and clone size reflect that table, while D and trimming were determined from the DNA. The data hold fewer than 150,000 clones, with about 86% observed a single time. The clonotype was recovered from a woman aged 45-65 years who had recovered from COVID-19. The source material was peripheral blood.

The DNA for the CDR3 is TGTGCCAGCAGCTCCAGGGGTGGTCAGCCCCAGCATTTT. The encoded protein is CASSSRGGQPQHF. The chain links TRBV7-9 to TRBJ1-5; D is perhaps TRBD1 (6 bases). This CDR3 spans 13 amino acids. Germline lookup yields CDR1 SEHNR and CDR2 FQNEAQ (reference sequence). V was trimmed by 4 bases and J by 6 bases, leaving 10 bases between them.